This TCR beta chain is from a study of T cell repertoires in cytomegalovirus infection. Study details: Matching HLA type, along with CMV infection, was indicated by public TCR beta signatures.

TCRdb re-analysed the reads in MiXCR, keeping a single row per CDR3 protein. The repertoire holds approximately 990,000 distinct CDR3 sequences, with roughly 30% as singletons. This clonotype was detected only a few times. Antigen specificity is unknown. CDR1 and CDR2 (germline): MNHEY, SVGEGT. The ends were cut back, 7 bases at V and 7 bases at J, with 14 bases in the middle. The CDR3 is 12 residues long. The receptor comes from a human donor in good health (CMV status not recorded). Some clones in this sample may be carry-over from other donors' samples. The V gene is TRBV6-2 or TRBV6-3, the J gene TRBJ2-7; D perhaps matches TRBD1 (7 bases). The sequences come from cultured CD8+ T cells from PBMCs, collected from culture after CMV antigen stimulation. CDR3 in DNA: TGTGCCAGCACCAGGGGGGCTGAGGAGCAGTACTTC. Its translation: CASTRGAEEQYF.